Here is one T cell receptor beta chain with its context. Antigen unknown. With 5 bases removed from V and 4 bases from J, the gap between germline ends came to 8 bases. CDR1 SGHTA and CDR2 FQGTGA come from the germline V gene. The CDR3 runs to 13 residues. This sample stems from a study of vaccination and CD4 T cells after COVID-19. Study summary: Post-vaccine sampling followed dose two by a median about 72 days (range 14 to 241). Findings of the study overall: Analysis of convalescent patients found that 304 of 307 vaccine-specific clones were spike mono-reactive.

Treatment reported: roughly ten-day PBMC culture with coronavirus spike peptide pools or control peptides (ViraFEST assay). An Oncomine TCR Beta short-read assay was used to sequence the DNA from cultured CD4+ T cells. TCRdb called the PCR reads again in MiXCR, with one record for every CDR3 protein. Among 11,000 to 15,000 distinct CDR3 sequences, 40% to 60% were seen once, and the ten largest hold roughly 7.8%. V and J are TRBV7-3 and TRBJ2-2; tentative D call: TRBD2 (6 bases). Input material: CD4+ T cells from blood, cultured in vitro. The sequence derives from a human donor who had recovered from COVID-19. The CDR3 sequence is CASSRDFTGELFF. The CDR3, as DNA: TGTGCCAGCAGCCGGGACTTCACCGGGGAGCTGTTTTTT.